This TCR beta chain is drawn from a study of CD8+ T cells in alopecia areata listed by TCRdb under 2018. At the level of the whole study: Treated patients were enrolled in an open-label pilot trial of oral tofacitinib, 5 to 10 mg twice daily, for moderate-to-severe alopecia areata. Tofacitinib was given for 6 to 18 months, followed by 6 months of follow-up off drug to assess delayed response and recurrence. The study used high-throughput TCRbeta sequencing to examine T cell clonal expansion in alopecia areata, in both the C3H/HeJ mouse model and human patients. On the human side, TCRbeta sequencing was run on scalp tissue and on sorted CD4+ and CD8+ peripheral blood T cells from healthy controls and from alopecia areata patients with either patchy or totalis/universalis disease. Biopsies were taken from tofacitinib-treated patients at baseline and at 4 and 24 weeks of treatment, and a later scalp biopsy was taken in several of the tofacitinib-treated patients. TCRbeta CDR3 regions were amplified by immunoSEQ multiplex PCR with 35 Vbeta forward and 13 Jbeta reverse primers. Clonality in the scalp was compared among normal scalp (n=4), patchy alopecia areata scalp (n=8), and alopecia totalis/universalis scalp (n=8). RNA was obtained with the PAXgene miRNA kit for fixed scalp, the miRNeasy kit for PBMCs, and the RNeasy kit for mouse skin. General study outcomes and caveats: Higher clonality and more expanded CD8+ clones were observed in lesional scalp than in normal scalp, particularly in alopecia totalis/universalis, a finding suggestive of antigenic drive. Unlike mouse skin, which is dominated by gammadelta T cells, normal human skin has resident alphabeta T cells that are also sequenced, and this complicates analysis of the scalp TCR repertoire. Compared with mice, TCR sequences shared between patients were less clear, possibly partly because of HLA diversity across the patient population.

Measured from the cysteine to the phenylalanine, the CDR3 is 14 residues long. Only the CDR3 region is kept as DNA, spanning 42 bases read in frame from base 1. The junction carries 16 bases between V and J, which are trimmed by 4 bases and 6 bases respectively. As encoded in the germline V gene, CDR1 is KGHSH while CDR2 is LQKENI. The time point label, as the study defines it: baseline before oral tofacitinib. Lesional scalp punch biopsies and peripheral blood were collected from alopecia areata patients. PBMCs were isolated by density centrifugation and stained for CD3, CD4 and CD8, after which CD4+ and CD8+ T cells were sorted on a FACSAria. The library was built by means of the immunoSEQ multiplex PCR assay. For TCR sequencing, RNA was extracted from every sample and reverse transcribed into cDNA to serve as template. First-strand cDNA was synthesized using SuperScript III with a 2:1 mix of oligo-dT and random hexamers. A synthetic immune receptor repertoire was used to assess amplification bias, and residual bias was removed computationally. From the authors' description of their analysis: After raw reads were preprocessed to remove errors, the CDR3 was defined following IMGT conventions as running from the conserved cysteine to phenylalanine. Clonality was computed by normalizing Shannon entropy by log2 of the number of productive unique TCRs and subtracting the result from 1. Scalp TCRbeta sequences were cross-referenced with sorted blood CD4 and CD8 repertoires so that the CD4 or CD8 identity of scalp clones could be inferred. TCRdb carries this immuneACCESS record with in-frame sequences only. Its versions omit some clonotypes, under half of them owing to an unresolved V gene in the studies checked, with the rest unexplained. Clone size and the V and J calls come from that table; the DNA yielded D and trimming. This sample has about 190,000 clones in its table, and approximately 56% of those were observed once. The ten largest clones capture 14% to 15% of the sample.

This clone was seen many times. Its antigen specificity is not known. Base qualities are not provided; no much larger clone lies one nucleotide away. This material consisted of CD4+ T cells sorted from blood, taken at week 0. The TCR comes from a human donor with alopecia areata. Rearrangement joined TRBV18 to TRBJ2-7; TRBD2 could be the D gene, as 6 bases match. The CDR3: CASSRTTGSLEQYF. The DNA is TGTGCCAGCTCACGGACTACGGGGTCGCTCGAGCAGTACTTC.